This entry concerns a single T cell receptor beta chain. Looked up from germline, CDR1 is LNHDA and CDR2 is SQIVND (reference sequence). V was pared by 7 bases and J by 2 bases, with 14 bases between. CDR3 length: 14 amino acids. Seattle cases were enrolled at active infection and followed longitudinally. This sample is drawn from a study of blood T cell repertoires in COVID-19. On the study more broadly: The origin of the acute and convalescent COVID-19 samples was the United States, Italy and Spain.

Authors' data handling: Amplified reference gene primers provided the basis for estimating nucleated cell counts. Clones were sequenced by immunoSEQ multiplex PCR, and TCRdb holds only the in-frame ones, with some missing. From that table come the V and J calls and clone size; the DNA was used to work out D and trimming. The table shows 350,000 to 450,000 clones, with 65% to 90% occurring only once. The clonotype originates from a woman aged 60-70 years with COVID-19, enrolled during active disease. The specimen was peripheral blood. This sequence joins TRBV19 and TRBJ1-2, with D perhaps matching TRBD1 (6 bases). CDR3 DNA sequence: TGTGCCAGTACCCGACAGGTTTTGAACTATGGCTACACCTTC. The encoded protein is CASTRQVLNYGYTF.